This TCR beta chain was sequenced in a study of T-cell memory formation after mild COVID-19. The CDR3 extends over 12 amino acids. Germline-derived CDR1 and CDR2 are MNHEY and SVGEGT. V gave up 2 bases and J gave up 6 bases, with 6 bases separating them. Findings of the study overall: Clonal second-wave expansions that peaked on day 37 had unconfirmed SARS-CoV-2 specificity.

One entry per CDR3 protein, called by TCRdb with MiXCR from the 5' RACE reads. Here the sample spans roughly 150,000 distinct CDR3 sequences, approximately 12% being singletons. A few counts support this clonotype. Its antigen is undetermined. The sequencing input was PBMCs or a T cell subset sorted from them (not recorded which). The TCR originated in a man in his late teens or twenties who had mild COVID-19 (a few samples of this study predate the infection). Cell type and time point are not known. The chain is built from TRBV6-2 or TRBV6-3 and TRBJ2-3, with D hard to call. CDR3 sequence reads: CASSYQRDTQYF. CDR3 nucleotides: TGTGCCAGCAGTTACCAAAGGGATACGCAGTATTTT.